This paragraph reports one T cell receptor beta chain. Its antigen has not been determined. No per-base quality is available; no much larger clone lies one base away. These data originate in a study of T cells after yellow fever vaccination (dated by TCRdb to about 2019). The study in broad terms: The SMART-Seq v4 Ultra Low Input RNA kit was used to prepare libraries from fractions with low cell numbers. To follow T-cell clones before and after both primary and booster YFV17D yellow fever vaccination, bulk TCR alpha and beta repertoires underwent longitudinal sequencing. Two healthy male donors, one aged 18 to 29 and one aged 30 to 40 years, made up the cohort. Blood was collected at multiple timepoints before and after primary and secondary immunization, and bulk PBMC replicates and cell subsets were isolated. Broad study findings and their caveats: Most clones expanded after primary vaccination (about 96% of CD4 and around 88% of CD8) were re-detected after the booster, suggesting that broad memory maintenance occurred. Computational filtering was required because FACS-sorted repertoires could contain abundant contaminating clonotypes from the bulk population. The study included only a couple of donors, which limits how far the findings can be generalized. A small share of clonotypes was detected in both CD4 and CD8 compartments, with the overlap likely arising from convergent recombination. The secondary T-cell response was found to be weaker but faster than the primary response, with a peak reached on day 5 rather than on day 15.

Per the publication, the treatment or condition label means: live attenuated yellow fever vaccine strain. At each blood-draw timepoint, two biological replicates of bulk PBMCs were obtained. PBMCs were isolated from peripheral blood using a standard Ficoll-Paque protocol. TriZol was used to extract RNA from bulk PBMCs, from CD4 and CD8 fractions, and from dextramer-positive and dextramer-negative fractions. Synthesis of TCR cDNA relied on 5'RACE template switching, a step that introduced a universal primer site along with unique molecular identifiers. cDNA synthesis was primed from both the TCR alpha and TCR beta constant segments. Two PCR steps were used to amplify libraries, with sample barcodes and sequencing adapters being added in the second step. Sequencing of libraries was performed on Illumina HiSeq 2500 (2x100 bp) or NovaSeq (2x150 bp). In the paper's pipeline: MIGEC was used to demultiplex reads and collapse the reads into UMI consensus sequences, and MiXCR was used for V(D)J alignment. Using edgeR on replicate PBMC samples, clonotypes were called vaccine-responding if FDR was below 0.01 and the log2 fold change was above 5 up to day 15. Each bulk clonotype was labeled CD4 or CD8 based on which sequenced repertoire, CD4 or CD8, contained the clonotype at higher abundance. TCRdb redid the processing of the public reads, applying fastp at Q25 and MiXCR, and retained in-frame beta chains. Merged by CDR3 protein, the rows form single entries marked with the most common genes and DNA. TCRdb, rather than the study authors, made the V and J calls. The sample profile shows hundreds of thousands of distinct CDR3 sequences; about 12% of them were found once. The top ten clones comprise about 16% of the sample.

This specimen was PBMCs, taken on the day of the yellow fever booster vaccination. The receptor's source is a man aged 25-45 years who received the YFV17D yellow fever vaccine.

The nucleotides read TGCAGTGCTTTAACCCGGGACGCGACCTACGAGCAGTACTTC. It specifies CSALTRDATYEQYF. This chain joins TRBV20-1 to TRBJ2-7; the D gene could be either TRBD1 or TRBD2, each agreeing at 5 bases. The CDR3 runs 14 residues from the cysteine to the phenylalanine. Only the CDR3 part of the read is kept: 42 bases, read in frame from the first base. V is shortened by 5 bases, J by 2 bases, and the region joining them spans 16 bases. Via the germline V gene (reference sequence), CDR1 is DFQATT and CDR2 SNEGSKA.